This T cell receptor beta chain was identified during a study of blood T cell repertoires in COVID-19. This clone was seen a few times. Profiling relied on immunoSEQ multiplex PCR, and the TCRdb table lists in-frame clones only, not all of them. The table records some 81,000 clones, around 91% of them present only once. V was shortened by 3 bases and J by 5 bases, with 14 bases between the two germline ends. The CDR3 totals 14 residues. Germline values: CDR1 SEHNR, CDR2 FQNEAQ (reference sequence). The J gene is TRBJ2-7, the V gene TRBV7-9; no definite D call. This sequence was found in a woman aged 45-65 years in a cohort sampled during active COVID-19. The sample taken for sequencing was peripheral blood. The CDR3 reads CASSFEQPLDEQYF. Written as DNA, the CDR3 is TGTGCCAGCAGCTTCGAACAACCGCTCGACGAGCAGTACTTC. Full variable domain (missing parts from reference TRBV7-9 and TRBJ2-7): DTGVSQNPRHKITKRGQNVTFRCDPISEHNRLYWYRQTLGQGPEFLTYFQNEAQLEKSRLLSDRFSAERPKGSFSTLEIQRTEQGDSAMYLCASSFEQPLDEQYFGPGTRLTVT.